Sequencing of this TCR beta chain was carried out in a study of cytomegalovirus exposure and HLA in healthy donors. Study summary: A prior study identified approximately 120 million unique TCR beta sequences from 180 million or so T cells. Study-level results: An apparent linkage of common viral pathogens to several of the most significant clusters emerged in a later analysis. In a later analysis, the majority of CMV-associated beta chains seemingly showed HLA restriction.

Points on this clone: Its antigen remains unidentified.

CDR3 length: 14 amino acids. The germline V gene encodes CDR1 GTSNPN and CDR2 SVGIG (reference sequence). Trimming pared 4 bases from V and 2 bases from J, leaving 14 bases between. Vbeta (60) and Jbeta (13) primers were used in the PCR. Sequencing was performed with immunoSEQ multiplex PCR; in TCRdb, only in-frame clones are kept and a portion is missing. The table records approximately 72,000 clones, 50% to 80% of them present only once. This clonotype was obtained from a man aged 40-55 years in good health and CMV-seropositive. The genes are TRBV30 and TRBJ1-2; D gene ambiguous. The source material was PBMCs. CDR3 sequence reads: CAWMREAGNYGYTF. In DNA, the CDR3 is TGTGCCTGGATGCGGGAGGCGGGGAACTATGGCTACACCTTC. Combining the CDR3 with reference TRBV30 and TRBJ1-2 gives the whole variable domain SQTIHQWPATLVQPVGSPLSLECTVEGTSNPNLYWYRQAAGRGLQLLFYSVGIGQISSEVPQNLSASRPQDRQFILSSKKLLLSDSGFYLCAWMREAGNYGYTFGSGTRLTVV.